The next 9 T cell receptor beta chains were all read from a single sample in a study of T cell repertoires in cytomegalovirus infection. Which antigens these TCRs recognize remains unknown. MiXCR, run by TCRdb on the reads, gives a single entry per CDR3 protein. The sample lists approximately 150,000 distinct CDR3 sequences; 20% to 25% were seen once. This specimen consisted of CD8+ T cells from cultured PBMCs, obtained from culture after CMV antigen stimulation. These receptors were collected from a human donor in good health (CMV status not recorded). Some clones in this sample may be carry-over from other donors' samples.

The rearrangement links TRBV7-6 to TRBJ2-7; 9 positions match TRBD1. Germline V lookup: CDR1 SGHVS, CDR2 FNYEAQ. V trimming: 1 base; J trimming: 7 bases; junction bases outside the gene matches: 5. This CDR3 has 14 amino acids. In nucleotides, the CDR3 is TGTGCCAGCAGCTTAGGGACAGGGGCGAGGGAGCAGTACTTC. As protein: CASSLGTGAREQYF.

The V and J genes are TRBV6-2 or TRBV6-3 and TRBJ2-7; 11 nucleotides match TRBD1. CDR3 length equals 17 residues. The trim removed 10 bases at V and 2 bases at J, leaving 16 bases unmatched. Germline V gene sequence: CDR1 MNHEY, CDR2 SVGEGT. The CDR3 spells CATIPGTGGFSAYEQYF. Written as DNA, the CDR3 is TGTGCCACCATCCCCGGGACAGGGGGATTCAGCGCCTACGAGCAGTACTTC.

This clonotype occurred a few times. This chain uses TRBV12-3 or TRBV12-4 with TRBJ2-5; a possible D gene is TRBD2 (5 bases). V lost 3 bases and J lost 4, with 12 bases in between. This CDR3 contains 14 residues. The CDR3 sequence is CASSFFGKRETQYF. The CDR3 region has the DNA TGTGCCAGCAGTTTTTTCGGGAAACGAGAGACCCAGTACTTC.

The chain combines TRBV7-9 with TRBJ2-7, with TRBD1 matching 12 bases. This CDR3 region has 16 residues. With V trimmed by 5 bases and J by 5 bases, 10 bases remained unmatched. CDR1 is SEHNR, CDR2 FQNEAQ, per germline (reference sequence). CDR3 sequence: CASSGQPGQGAHEQYF. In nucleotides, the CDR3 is TGTGCCAGCAGCGGACAACCGGGACAGGGGGCCCACGAGCAGTACTTC.

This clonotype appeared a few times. The CDR3, as DNA: TGTGCCAGCAGTGTGGACAGGGGGCCCTACGAGCAGTACTTC. Translation: CASSVDRGPYEQYF. This chain links TRBV12-3 or TRBV12-4 with TRBJ2-7, with TRBD1 matching over 11 bases. This CDR3 spans 14 amino acids. V shed 5 bases, J shed 2 bases, and the junction held 2 bases outside the gene matches.

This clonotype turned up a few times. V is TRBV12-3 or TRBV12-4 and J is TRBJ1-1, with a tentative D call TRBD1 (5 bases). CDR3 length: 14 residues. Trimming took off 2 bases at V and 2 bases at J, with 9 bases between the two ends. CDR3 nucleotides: TGTGCCAGCAGTTTAATTCAGGGAAACACTGAAGCTTTCTTT. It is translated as CASSLIQGNTEAFF.

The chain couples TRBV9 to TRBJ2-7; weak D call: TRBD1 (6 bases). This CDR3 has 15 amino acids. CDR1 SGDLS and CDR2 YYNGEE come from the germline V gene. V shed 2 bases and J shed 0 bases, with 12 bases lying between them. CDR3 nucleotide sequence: TGTGCCAGCAGCGTTAACCCGACAGGCTCCTACGAGCAGTACTTC. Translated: CASSVNPTGSYEQYF.

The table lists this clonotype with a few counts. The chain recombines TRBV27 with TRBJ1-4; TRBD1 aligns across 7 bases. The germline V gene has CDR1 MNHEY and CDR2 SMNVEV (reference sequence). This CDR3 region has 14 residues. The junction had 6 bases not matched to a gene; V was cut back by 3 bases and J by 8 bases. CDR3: CASSFDRVSEKLFF. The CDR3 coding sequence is TGTGCCAGCAGTTTCGACAGGGTCAGCGAAAAACTGTTTTTT.

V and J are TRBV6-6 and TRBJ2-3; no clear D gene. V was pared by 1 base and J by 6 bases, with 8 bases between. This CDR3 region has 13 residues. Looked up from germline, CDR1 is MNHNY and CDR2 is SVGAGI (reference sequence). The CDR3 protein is CASSYLVSDTQYF. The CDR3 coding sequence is TGTGCCAGCAGTTACTTGGTTTCGGATACGCAGTATTTT.